What follows are 25 T cell receptor beta chains derived from one specimen sequenced in a study of response to subunit inactivated influenza vaccine. Using its own MiXCR run on the RT-PCR reads, TCRdb lists one record per CDR3 protein. Among over 150,000 distinct CDR3 sequences listed, about 11% were seen once. The source was CD8+ T cells sorted from PBMCs, collected less than 25 months after vaccination. These receptors came from a man in his fifties or sixties who received an inactivated influenza vaccine.

The chain couples TRBV27 to TRBJ2-7, with a possible D match to TRBD2 (6 bases). The germline CDR1 and CDR2 sequences are MNHEY and SMNVEV (reference sequence). The CDR3 sequence is 15 residues long. Trimming removed 2 bases from V and 2 bases from J, with 13 bases in between. CDR3 bases: TGTGCCAGCAGTTTAACGGGGGTCCCCACCTACGAGCAGTACTTC. This sequence encodes CASSLTGVPTYEQYF.

This clonotype was recorded a few times. Here the CDR3 DNA reads TGTGCCAGCAGCGCGCAGGGAGGCGAGCAGTACTTC. It is translated as CASSAQGGEQYF. The chain recombines TRBV7-9 with TRBJ2-7, with D perhaps TRBD2 (6 bases). The V gene's germline CDR1 is SEHNR and CDR2 FQNEAQ (reference sequence). CDR3 length equals 12 residues. Trimming removed 5 bases at V and 6 bases at J, with 11 bases between.

This clonotype occurred once. The V call is TRBV14, the J call TRBJ2-1, with D perhaps matching TRBD2 (7 bases). CDR3 length: 16 residues. With 0 bases removed from V and 6 bases from J, the gap between germline ends came to 15 bases. Germline V gives CDR1 SGHDN, CDR2 FVKESK. In DNA, the CDR3 is TGTGCCAGCAGCCAAGATACCGGGGGGCTCTTCAATGAGCAGTTCTTC. Amino acid sequence: CASSQDTGGLFNEQFF. Complete variable domain (other parts from reference TRBV14 and TRBJ2-1): EAGVTQFPSHSVIEKGQTVTLRCDPISGHDNLYWYRRVMGKEIKFLLHFVKESKQDESGMPNNRFLAERTGGTYSTLKVQPAELEDSGVYFCASSQDTGGLFNEQFFGPGTRLTVL.

The chain couples TRBV3-1 to TRBJ1-2; D is perhaps TRBD1 (5 bases). Germline CDR1 is LGHDT and CDR2 is YNNKEL (reference sequence). This CDR3 contains 17 residues. With 0 bases removed from V and 2 bases from J, the gap between germline ends came to 16 bases. For the CDR3, the DNA is TGTGCCAGCAGCCAAGAGGGTGGGGCAGGCAGAAACTATGGCTACACCTTC. Protein product: CASSQEGGAGRNYGYTF.

J is TRBJ2-1 and V is TRBV28; D is unresolved. V was cut by 2 bases and J by 0 bases, with 8 bases left in between. The germline V gene has CDR1 MDHEN and CDR2 SYDVKM. The CDR3 has 15 residues. The CDR3, as DNA: TGTGCCAGCAGTTTAACGGAAAGCTCCTACAATGAGCAGTTCTTC. Encoded protein: CASSLTESSYNEQFF.

This clonotype was observed many times. This chain links TRBV13 with TRBJ2-7; D is uncertain. Trimming pared 5 bases from V and 0 bases from J, leaving 20 bases between. Per germline, CDR1 PRHDT and CDR2 FYEKMQ (reference sequence). CDR3 size: 17 residues. CDR3 amino acids: CASSPSVDILSSYEQYF. The CDR3 DNA follows: TGTGCCAGCAGCCCCTCCGTTGACATTCTCAGCTCCTACGAGCAGTACTTC.

This clonotype was recorded only once. CDR3 residues: CASSRSRESKTEAFF. The CDR3 DNA is TGTGCCAGCAGCCGATCCAGGGAATCAAAAACTGAAGCTTTCTTT. The chain combines TRBV6-1 with TRBJ1-1, with TRBD1 as a possible D gene (5 bases). V was clipped by 6 bases and J by 5 bases, with 19 bases between them. Germline assignment: CDR1 MNHNS and CDR2 SASEGT. This CDR3 spans 15 amino acids.

V gene TRBV19 combines with J gene TRBJ1-1, with TRBD1 matching 7 bases. J gave up 1 base and V 6 bases, and 8 bases lay outside the gene matches. Germline loops: CDR1 LNHDA, CDR2 SQIVND (reference sequence). This CDR3 is built from 15 residues. CDR3 DNA sequence: TGTGCCAGTAGATTCAGACACAGGGGGAACACTGAAGCTTTCTTT. Its translation: CASRFRHRGNTEAFF.

This clonotype was counted only a few times. CDR3 coding DNA: TGTGCCAGCCGCCAAGCCGGGACCCCCTACAATGAGCAGTTCTTC. Translated: CASRQAGTPYNEQFF. The rearrangement joins TRBV7-6 to TRBJ2-1; D may correspond to TRBD1 or TRBD2 (5 bases each). The germline V and J ends were trimmed by 8 bases and 2 bases, with 16 bases remaining between them. The CDR3 has 15 residues. The germline V gene has CDR1 SGHVS and CDR2 FNYEAQ.

This clonotype was seen a handful of times. The V gene is TRBV7-9, the J gene TRBJ2-7; a possible D gene is TRBD2 (6 bases). The V gene lost 1 base and the J gene lost 4 bases, with 11 bases spanning the gap. Germline CDR1 is SEHNR and CDR2 is FQNEAQ (reference sequence). CDR3 length: 14 residues. For the CDR3, the DNA is TGTGCCAGCAGCTTAGACGCAGGGAGGTACGAGCAGTACTTC. Amino acid sequence: CASSLDAGRYEQYF.

The rearrangement uses TRBV28 and TRBJ2-7; possibly TRBD2 for D (6 bases). The CDR3 extends over 16 amino acids. The V gene's germline CDR1 is MDHEN and CDR2 SYDVKM. The V and J ends lost 9 bases and 5 bases respectively, with 26 bases between them. CDR3 bases: TGTGCCAGAAGCCAACTGGTCGGAGGGCTTGAGGACGAGCAGTACTTC. Protein sequence: CARSQLVGGLEDEQYF.

The sample holds a few counts of this clonotype. The chain links TRBV6-5 to TRBJ2-1; no reliable D call. Germline V CDR1 and CDR2: MNHEY, SVGAGI. With 5 bases removed from V and 5 bases from J, the gap between germline ends came to 19 bases. The CDR3 covers 16 residues. CDR3 nucleotide sequence: TGTGCCAGCAGTATACGTACAGTACCCCCACACAATGAGCAGTTCTTC. Its protein product is CASSIRTVPPHNEQFF.

This clonotype was recorded at least ten times. The J gene is TRBJ2-1, the V gene TRBV3-1, with 10 bases lining up with TRBD2. After removal of 6 bases from V and 5 bases from J, the junction contained 10 bases not matched to a gene. The CDR3 has 16 amino acids. Looked up from germline, CDR1 is LGHDT and CDR2 is YNNKEL (reference sequence). The DNA for the CDR3 is TGTGCCAGCAGGCTTGCCGGGACTAGCGACGACAATGAGCAGTTCTTC. Amino acids: CASRLAGTSDDNEQFF.

This clonotype was observed at least ten times. The gene calls are TRBV10-3 and TRBJ2-4; D gene unclear. V was cut by 5 bases and J by 0 bases, with 14 bases left in between. CDR1 and CDR2 (germline): ENHRY, SYGVKD. CDR3 length: 16 amino acids. Here the CDR3 reads CAISTPGREAKNIQYF. For the CDR3, the DNA is TGTGCCATCAGTACCCCGGGTCGAGAAGCCAAAAACATTCAGTACTTC.

This clonotype turned up a few times. This chain uses TRBV6-5 with TRBJ2-2, with D possibly matching TRBD1 (8 bases). CDR1 and CDR2 (germline): MNHEY, SVGAGI. Trimming removed 1 base from V and 1 base from J, with 13 bases in between. This CDR3 has 17 residues. The DNA of the CDR3 is TGTGCCAGCAGTTACTGGAACAGGGGGGGGAACACCGGGGAGCTGTTTTTT. Translation gives CASSYWNRGGNTGELFF.

In its sample, this clonotype was seen a few times. The chain combines TRBV12-3 or TRBV12-4 with TRBJ2-3, with D perhaps TRBD2 (6 bases). This CDR3 is 15 amino acids long. V lost 3 bases and J lost 2, with 12 bases in between. The CDR3 coding sequence is TGTGCCAGCAGTTTGTTAGCGGTAGTCACAGATACGCAGTATTTT. Its translation: CASSLLAVVTDTQYF.

The genes are TRBV27 and TRBJ2-2; either TRBD1 or TRBD2 may supply D (5 bases each). CDR3 size: 20 residues. The germline V and J ends were trimmed by 0 bases and 4 bases, with 24 bases remaining between them. CDR1 is MNHEY, CDR2 SMNVEV, per germline (reference sequence). CDR3 residues: CASSLSGSNAGSGRTGELFF. CDR3 coding DNA: TGTGCCAGCAGTTTATCGGGGAGTAATGCAGGGTCCGGTCGCACCGGGGAGCTGTTTTTT.

CDR3 residues: CSVTGTGNNEQFF. Written as DNA, the CDR3 is TGCAGCGTGACCGGGACAGGGAACAATGAGCAGTTCTTC. The chain has TRBV29-1 and TRBJ2-1; 9 nucleotides match TRBD1. The V gene's germline CDR1 is SQVTM and CDR2 ANQGSEA. The CDR3 sequence is 13 residues long. V lost 6 bases and J lost 5; bases outside the gene matches: 5.

Comments on this clonotype: This may arise from a read error, as a much more abundant clone is one base away. This chain links TRBV5-8 with TRBJ2-1, with TRBD2 identical over 7 bases. This CDR3 comprises 15 residues. V gave up 1 base and J gave up 6 bases; unmatched junction bases: 7. In germline, CDR1 is SGHTS, CDR2 YDEGEE. The DNA of the CDR3 is TGTGCCAGCAGCTTGACTAGCGCGAGTTCCAATGAGCAGTTCTTC. Translation gives CASSLTSASSNEQFF.

The chain has TRBV5-6 and TRBJ2-1; D is possibly TRBD2 (5 bases). The CDR3 contains 12 residues. Per germline, CDR1 SGHDT and CDR2 YYEEEE. V was shortened by 2 bases and J by 7 bases, with 7 bases between the two germline ends. CDR3 in amino acids: CASSFTGNEQFF. CDR3 DNA: TGTGCCAGCAGCTTCACGGGAAATGAGCAGTTCTTC.

The chain employs TRBV25-1 and TRBJ2-2; 7 nucleotides match TRBD1. The trim removed 0 bases at V and 4 bases at J, leaving 5 bases unmatched. The CDR3 loop spans 16 amino acids. CDR1 and CDR2 from the germline V gene are MGHDK and SYGVNS. The CDR3 is CASSEYGQARTGELFF. DNA for the CDR3: TGTGCCAGCAGTGAATATGGACAGGCGCGCACCGGGGAGCTGTTTTTT.

The chain carries TRBV4-3 and TRBJ1-1, with TRBD1 as a possible D gene (6 bases). CDR1 is LGHNA, CDR2 YSLEER, per germline. The length of the CDR3 is 13 residues. Trimming removed 3 bases at V and 6 bases at J, with 11 bases between. CDR3 sequence: CASSQVNRAEAFF. CDR3 bases: TGCGCCAGCAGCCAGGTCAACAGGGCTGAAGCTTTCTTT.

This clonotype turned up a few times. The V call is TRBV6-5, the J call TRBJ2-5; D not resolved. Trimming stripped 2 bases from V and 2 bases from J, with 9 bases between. CDR1 and CDR2 from the germline V gene are MNHEY and SVGAGI. The CDR3 covers 14 residues. CDR3 DNA sequence: TGTGCCAGCAGTTACGTGGCTGCACAAGAGACCCAGTACTTC. This gives the protein CASSYVAAQETQYF.

This clonotype was recorded at least ten times. A junction end diverges from the germline sequence, so it may reflect a read error. The rearrangement links TRBV15 to TRBJ2-7; TRBD1 aligns across 8 bases. The germline CDR1 and CDR2 sequences are LNHNV and YYDKDF (reference sequence). The CDR3 is made up of 14 amino acids. DNA for the CDR3: TGTGCCACCAGCGGAGACAGGGGTTCCTACGAGCAGTACTTC. This sequence encodes CATSGDRGSYEQYF.

V and J are TRBV7-9 and TRBJ1-1; possibly TRBD1 for D (6 bases). This CDR3 spans 13 amino acids. The germline V gene encodes CDR1 SEHNR and CDR2 FQNEAQ (reference sequence). Trimming removed 5 bases at V and 3 bases at J, with 10 bases between. CDR3 sequence reads: CASSLGGHTEAFF. CDR3 DNA sequence: TGTGCCAGCAGCCTAGGGGGGCACACTGAAGCTTTCTTT.